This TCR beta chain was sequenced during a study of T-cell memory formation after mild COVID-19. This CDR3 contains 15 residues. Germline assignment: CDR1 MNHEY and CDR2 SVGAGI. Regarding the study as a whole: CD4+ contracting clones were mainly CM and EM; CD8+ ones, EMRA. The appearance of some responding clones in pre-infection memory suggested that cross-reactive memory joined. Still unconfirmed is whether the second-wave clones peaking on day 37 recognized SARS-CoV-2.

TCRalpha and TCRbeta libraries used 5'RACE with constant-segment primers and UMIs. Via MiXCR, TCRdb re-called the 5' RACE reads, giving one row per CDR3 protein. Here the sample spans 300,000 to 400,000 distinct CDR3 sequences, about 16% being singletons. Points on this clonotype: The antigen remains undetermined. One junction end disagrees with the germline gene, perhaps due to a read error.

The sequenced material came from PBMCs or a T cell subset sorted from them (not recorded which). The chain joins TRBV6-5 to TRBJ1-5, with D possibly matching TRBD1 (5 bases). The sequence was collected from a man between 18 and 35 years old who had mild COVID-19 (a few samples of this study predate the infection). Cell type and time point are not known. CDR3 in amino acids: CASSYGGNSNQPHHF. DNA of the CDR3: TGTGCCAGCAGTTACGGGGGGAATAGCAATCAGCCCCATCATTTT.